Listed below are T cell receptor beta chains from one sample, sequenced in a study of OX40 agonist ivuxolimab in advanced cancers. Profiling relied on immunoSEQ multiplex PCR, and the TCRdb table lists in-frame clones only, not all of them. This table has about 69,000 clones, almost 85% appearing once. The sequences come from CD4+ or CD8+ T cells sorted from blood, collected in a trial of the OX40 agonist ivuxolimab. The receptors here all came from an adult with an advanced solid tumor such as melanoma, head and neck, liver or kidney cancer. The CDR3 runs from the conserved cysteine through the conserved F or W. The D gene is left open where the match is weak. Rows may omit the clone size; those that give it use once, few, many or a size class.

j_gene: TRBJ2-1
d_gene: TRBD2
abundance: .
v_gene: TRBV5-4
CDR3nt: TGTGCCAGCAGCCCTCTGGAGCGCGTAGCGGGGGCGTACAATGAGCAGTTCTTC
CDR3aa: CASSPLERVAGAYNEQFF

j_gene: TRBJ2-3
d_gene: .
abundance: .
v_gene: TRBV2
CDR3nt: TGTGCCAGCAGCGCACCGGGACGGAACACAGATACGCAGTATTTT
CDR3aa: CASSAPGRNTDTQYF

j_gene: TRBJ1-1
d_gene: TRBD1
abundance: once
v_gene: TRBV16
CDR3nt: TGTGCCAGCAGCCACAGGACAGGGTTGAACACTGAAGCTTTCTTT
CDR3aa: CASSHRTGLNTEAFF

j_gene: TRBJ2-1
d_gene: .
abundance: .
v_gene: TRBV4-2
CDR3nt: TGTGCCAGCAGCTTGCCTGAAGGGGCTGGGAATGAGCAGTTCTTC
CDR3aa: CASSLPEGAGNEQFF

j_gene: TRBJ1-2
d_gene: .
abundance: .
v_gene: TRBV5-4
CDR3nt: TGTGCCAGCAGCCCGGACAGTAACTATGGCTACACCTTC
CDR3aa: CASSPDSNYGYTF

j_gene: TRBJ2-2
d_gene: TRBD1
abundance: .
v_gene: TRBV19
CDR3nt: TGTGCCAGTAGGAGGACAGGGGGCGGCACCGGGGAGCTGTTTTTT
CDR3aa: CASRRTGGGTGELFF

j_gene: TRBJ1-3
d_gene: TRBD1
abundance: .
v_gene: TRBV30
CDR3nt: TGTGCCTGGAGTGTACTGGGACAGGCCAGCTCTGGAAACACCATATATTTT
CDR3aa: CAWSVLGQASSGNTIYF

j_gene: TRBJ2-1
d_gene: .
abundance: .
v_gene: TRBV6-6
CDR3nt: TGTGCCAGCAGTTACGGTCTAGGGGGTGAGCAGTTCTTC
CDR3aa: CASSYGLGGEQFF

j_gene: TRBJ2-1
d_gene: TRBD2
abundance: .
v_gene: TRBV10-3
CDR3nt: TGTGCCATCAGTGCGTCACTAGCGGGAGACTACAATGAGCAGTTCTTC
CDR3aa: CAISASLAGDYNEQFF

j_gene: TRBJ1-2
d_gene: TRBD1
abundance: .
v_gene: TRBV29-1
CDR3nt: TGCAGCGTTGAATCGTTATGGGGGACAGGGGGCCGTGGCTACACCTTC
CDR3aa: CSVESLWGTGGRGYTF

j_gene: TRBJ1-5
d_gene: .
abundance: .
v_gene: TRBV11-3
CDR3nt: TGTGCCAGCAGCTCCCAAAGTAATCAGCCCCAGCATTTT
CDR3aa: CASSSQSNQPQHF

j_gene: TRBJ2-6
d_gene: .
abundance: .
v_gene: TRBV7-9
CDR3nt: TGTGCCAGCAGCTTAGCGCAGGGGTCTGGGGCCAACGTCCTGACTTTC
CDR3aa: CASSLAQGSGANVLTF

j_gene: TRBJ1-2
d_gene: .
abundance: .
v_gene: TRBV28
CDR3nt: TGTGCCAGCAGTGAGGACGGGAGTGGCTACACCTTC
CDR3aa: CASSEDGSGYTF

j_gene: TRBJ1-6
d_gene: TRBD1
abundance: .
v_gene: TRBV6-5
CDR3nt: TGTGCCAGCCAACCGGGGGGACAGGGCGGTTCACCCCTCCACTTT
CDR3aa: CASQPGGQGGSPLHF

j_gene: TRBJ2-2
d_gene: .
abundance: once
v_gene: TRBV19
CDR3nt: TGTGCCAGTAGTATAGAGGGCACCTACACCGGGGAGCTGTTTTTT
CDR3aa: CASSIEGTYTGELFF

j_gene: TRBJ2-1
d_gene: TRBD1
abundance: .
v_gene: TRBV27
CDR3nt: TGTGCCAGCAGTCTCGCCGGGACAGGCAATGAGCAGTTCTTC
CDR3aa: CASSLAGTGNEQFF

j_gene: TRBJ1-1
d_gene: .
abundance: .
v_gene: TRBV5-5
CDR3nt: TGTGCCAGCAGCTGGGACATCTCTGAAGCTTTCTTT
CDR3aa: CASSWDISEAFF

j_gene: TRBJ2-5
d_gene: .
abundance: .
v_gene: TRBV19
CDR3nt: TGTGCCAGTAGTAGCACCGGGACAAAAATCCGGGAGACCCAGTACTTC
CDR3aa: CASSSTGTKIRETQYF

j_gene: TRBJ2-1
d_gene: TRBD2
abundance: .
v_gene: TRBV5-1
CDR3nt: TGCGCCAGCAGCTTGGGTATTGGACTAGCGGGAGCTGAGCAGTTCTTC
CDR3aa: CASSLGIGLAGAEQFF

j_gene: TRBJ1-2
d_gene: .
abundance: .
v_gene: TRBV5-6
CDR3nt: TGTGCCAGCAGCCATCCATCAGGGTTCTATGGCTACACCTTC
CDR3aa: CASSHPSGFYGYTF

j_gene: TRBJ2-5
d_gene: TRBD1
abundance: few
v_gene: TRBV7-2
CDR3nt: TGTGCCAGCAGCCCCGGGACAGAAGAGACCCAGTACTTC
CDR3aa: CASSPGTEETQYF

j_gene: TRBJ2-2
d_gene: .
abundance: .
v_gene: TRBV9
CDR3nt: TGTGCCAGCAGGGGGGACACGAACACCGGGGAGCTGTTTTTT
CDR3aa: CASRGDTNTGELFF

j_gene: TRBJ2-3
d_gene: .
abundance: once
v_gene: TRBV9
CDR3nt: TGTGCCAGCAGCAAAGACGGGGGCACAGATACGCAGTATTTT
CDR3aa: CASSKDGGTDTQYF

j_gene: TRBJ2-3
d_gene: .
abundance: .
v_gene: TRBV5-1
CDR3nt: TGCGCCAGCAGAGTCCTAGCAGCTAGCACAGATACGCAGTATTTT
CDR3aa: CASRVLAASTDTQYF

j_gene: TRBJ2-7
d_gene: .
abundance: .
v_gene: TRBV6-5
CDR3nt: TGTGCCACCAAAGACGGGTTTGCCACTAGCGAGCAGTACTTC
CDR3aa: CATKDGFATSEQYF

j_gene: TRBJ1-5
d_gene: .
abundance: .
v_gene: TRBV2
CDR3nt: TGTGCCAGCAGTGGAGACAGGCAGCCCCAGCATTTT
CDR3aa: CASSGDRQPQHF

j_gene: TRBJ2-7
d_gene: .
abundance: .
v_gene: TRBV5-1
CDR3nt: TGCGCCAGCAGCTCAGTTGGGGCCTACGAGCAGTACTTC
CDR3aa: CASSSVGAYEQYF

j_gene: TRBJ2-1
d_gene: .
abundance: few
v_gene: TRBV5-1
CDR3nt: TGCGCCAGCAGCTTTGGTAGAGGCTCCTACAATGAGCAGTTCTTC
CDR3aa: CASSFGRGSYNEQFF

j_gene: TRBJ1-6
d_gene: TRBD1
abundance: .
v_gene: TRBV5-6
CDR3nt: TGTGCCAGCAGCGTGGGACAGTATAATTCACCCCTCCACTTT
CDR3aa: CASSVGQYNSPLHF

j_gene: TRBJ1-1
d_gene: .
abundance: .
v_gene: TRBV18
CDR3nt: TGTGCCAGCTCACCCCGGGGGGCGAACACTGAAGCTTTCTTT
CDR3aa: CASSPRGANTEAFF

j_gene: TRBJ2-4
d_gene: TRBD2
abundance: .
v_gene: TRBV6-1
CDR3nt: TGTGCCAGCAGTGGGCGGGGGTCGGTCAAAAACATTCAGTACTTC
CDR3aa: CASSGRGSVKNIQYF

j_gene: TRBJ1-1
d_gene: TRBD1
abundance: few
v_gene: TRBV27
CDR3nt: TGTGCCAGCAGTAAGGGACAGAGGAACACTGAAGCTTTCTTT
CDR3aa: CASSKGQRNTEAFF

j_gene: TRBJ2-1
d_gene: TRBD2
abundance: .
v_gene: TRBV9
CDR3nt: TGTGCCAGCAGCGTCGCTAGCGGCTTCTACAATGAGCAGTTCTTC
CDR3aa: CASSVASGFYNEQFF

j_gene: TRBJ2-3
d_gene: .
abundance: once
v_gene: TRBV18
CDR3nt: TGTGCCAGCTCACTTCGGTCCGGTGGGCCAGATACGCAGTATTTT
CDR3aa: CASSLRSGGPDTQYF

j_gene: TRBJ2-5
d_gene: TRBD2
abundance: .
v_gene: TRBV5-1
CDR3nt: TGCGCCAGCAGCTGGGCGGGGGGAGAAGAGACCCAGTACTTC
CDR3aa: CASSWAGGEETQYF

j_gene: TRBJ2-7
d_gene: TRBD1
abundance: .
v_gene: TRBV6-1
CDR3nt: TGTGCCAGCAGTGTTCTAAGCCCGGGACAGGGGACCGCCGGGAACGAGCAGTACTTC
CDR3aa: CASSVLSPGQGTAGNEQYF

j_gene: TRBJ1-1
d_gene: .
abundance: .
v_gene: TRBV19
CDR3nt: TGTGCCAGTAGTTTTGGACAGCTTCTTGGAACTGAAGCTTTCTTT
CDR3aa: CASSFGQLLGTEAFF

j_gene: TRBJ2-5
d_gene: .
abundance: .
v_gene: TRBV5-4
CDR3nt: TGTGCCAGCAGCTTCCAACAGGCTCAGTACTTC
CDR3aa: CASSFQQAQYF

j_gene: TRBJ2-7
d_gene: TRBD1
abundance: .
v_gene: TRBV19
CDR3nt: TGTGCCAGTAGTATTATGACAGGGGGCTTCTACGAGCAGTACTTC
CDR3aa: CASSIMTGGFYEQYF

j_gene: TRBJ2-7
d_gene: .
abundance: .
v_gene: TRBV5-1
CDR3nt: TGCGCCAGCAGCTTTCCCGGGCCGAGGTCCGAGCAGTACTTC
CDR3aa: CASSFPGPRSEQYF

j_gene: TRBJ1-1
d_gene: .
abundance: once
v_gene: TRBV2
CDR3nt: TGTGCCAGCAGTGAAGCGATAAGGGGCGGCACTGAAGCTTTCTTT
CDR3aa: CASSEAIRGGTEAFF

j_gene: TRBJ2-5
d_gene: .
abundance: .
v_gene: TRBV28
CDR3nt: TGTGCCAGCAGCCCCTCTACAGGTTACCAAGAGACCCAGTACTTC
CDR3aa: CASSPSTGYQETQYF

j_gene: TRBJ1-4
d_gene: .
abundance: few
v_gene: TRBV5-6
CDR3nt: TGTGCCAGCAGCCTTAGGGGAGTCGGTGAAAAACTGTTTTTT
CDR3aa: CASSLRGVGEKLFF

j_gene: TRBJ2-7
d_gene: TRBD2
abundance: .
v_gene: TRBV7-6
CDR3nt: TGTGCCAGCAGCCTGCAAGCGGGAGACTCCTACGAGCAGTACTTC
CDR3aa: CASSLQAGDSYEQYF

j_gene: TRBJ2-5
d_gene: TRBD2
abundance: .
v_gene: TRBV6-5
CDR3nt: TGTGCCAGCAGTATGACTAGCGGGAGGGAGAGCCAGTACTTC
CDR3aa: CASSMTSGRESQYF

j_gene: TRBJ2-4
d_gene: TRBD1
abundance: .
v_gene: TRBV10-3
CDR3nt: TGTGCCATCAGCCGATACCCACAGGGGGCCAAAAACATTCAGTACTTC
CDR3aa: CAISRYPQGAKNIQYF

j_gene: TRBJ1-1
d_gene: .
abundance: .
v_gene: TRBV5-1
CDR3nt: TGCGCCAGCAGCTTGGAAGGTCAGGCCAACACTGAAGCTTTCTTT
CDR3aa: CASSLEGQANTEAFF

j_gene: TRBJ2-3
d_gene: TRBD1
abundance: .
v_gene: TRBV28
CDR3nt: TGTGCCAGCAGTTTATGGGGGACAGGGGGAGCAGATACGCAGTATTTT
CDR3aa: CASSLWGTGGADTQYF

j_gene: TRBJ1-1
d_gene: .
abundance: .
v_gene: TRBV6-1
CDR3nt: TGTGCCAGCAGTGAAACGGGAAACACTGAAGCTTTCTTT
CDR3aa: CASSETGNTEAFF

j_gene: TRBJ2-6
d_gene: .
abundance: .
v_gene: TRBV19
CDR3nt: TGTGCCAGTAGTACCACTGGGGCCAACGTCCTGACTTTC
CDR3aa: CASSTTGANVLTF

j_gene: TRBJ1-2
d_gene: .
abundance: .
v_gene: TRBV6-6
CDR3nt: TGTGCCAGCAGGGGGACGGGGCTTCGAAATGGCTACACCTTC
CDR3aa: CASRGTGLRNGYTF

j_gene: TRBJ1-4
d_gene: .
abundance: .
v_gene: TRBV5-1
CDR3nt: TGCGCCAGCAAGACAGGAGGAGGAGGCTTAAATGAAAAACTGTTTTTT
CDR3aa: CASKTGGGGLNEKLFF

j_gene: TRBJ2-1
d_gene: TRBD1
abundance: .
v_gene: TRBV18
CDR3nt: TGTGCCAGCGACAGGGGGCAGCAAGATGAGCAGTTCTTC
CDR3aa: CASDRGQQDEQFF

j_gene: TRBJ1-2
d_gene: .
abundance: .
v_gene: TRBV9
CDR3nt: TGTGCCAGCAGCGCGCAAGGTCGGTCCGACGGCTACACCTTC
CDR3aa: CASSAQGRSDGYTF

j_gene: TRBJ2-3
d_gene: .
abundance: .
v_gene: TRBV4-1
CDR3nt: TGCGCCAGCAGCCAAGATCGGGAACGGCTAACAGATACGCAGTATTTT
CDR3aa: CASSQDRERLTDTQYF

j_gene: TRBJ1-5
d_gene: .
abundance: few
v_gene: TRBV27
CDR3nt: TGTGCCAGCAGTTCGTCAGTTCGCAATCAGCCCCAGCATTTT
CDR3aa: CASSSSVRNQPQHF

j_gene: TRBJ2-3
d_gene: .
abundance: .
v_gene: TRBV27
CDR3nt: TGTGCCAGCAGTCCAGGACAGAACCCTCGCACAGATACGCAGTATTTT
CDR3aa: CASSPGQNPRTDTQYF